This T cell receptor beta chain emerged from a study of T cell responses to AZD1222 COVID-19 vaccine (dated by TCRdb to the early 2020s). Regarding the complete study: AZD1222 recipients with second doses at about 4 weeks or about 12 weeks were pooled, because spike-specific TCR depth and breadth did not differ between schedules. Trial participants were enrolled by age into 18-55, 56-69 and 70-plus year subgroups, with 148, 28 and 57 TCR-sequenced participants respectively. TCR sequencing was performed for 233 trial participants, of whom about 210 were given two doses of AZD1222 and 26 were given two doses of MenACWY control vaccine. The investigation overall reported the following: Participants were mostly white British, with more females than males. The authors suggested clonal diversity may have been underestimated. Nearly half of unique spike-specific TCRs reportedly recognized epitopes outside regions mutated in the B.1.351 and B.1.1.7 variants. In the small 56-69-year group, the increase in depth fell short of significance, most likely because of low power. Vaccine-associated CD4 TCRs spanned the whole spike protein, with dominant responses in regions 160-218 and 743-854. Spike-specific TCR breadth and depth rose significantly after two AZD1222 doses compared with day 0 and with MenACWY recipients. No day 14 peak-response samples were available, so repertoires were characterized only after the peak T cell response. Only five or six AZD1222 recipients were SARS-CoV-2 seropositive at baseline, limiting conclusions about previously exposed vaccinees.

CDR1 and CDR2 (MDHEN, SYDVKM) derive from the germline V gene. V is trimmed back by 3 bases and J by 2 bases, and the junction contains 9 bases that no gene match accounts for. From the cysteine up to the phenylalanine, the CDR3 has a length of 19 residues. The kept DNA is CDR3 alone, 57 bases in frame from the first base. The CDR3 regions of human TCRbeta chains were subjected to immunosequencing. Per the authors' processing: TCRs in the repertoires were matched against a reference library of SARS-CoV-2-specific TCRs that had been generated with the MIRA antigen-specificity platform. Breadth was defined as the fraction of unique TCRs that were SARS-CoV-2-associated. Depth was defined as the fraction of total T cells that were SARS-CoV-2-associated. Using the MIRA data, every spike-specific TCR was mapped to the spike region that the TCR reacted to and assigned to either a CD4 or a CD8 class. Log10-transformed breadth and depth values were compared by one-way ANOVA with Sidak's multiple comparisons tests. Entries here come from immuneACCESS through TCRdb and include only in-frame sequences with V and J called. Some clones fail to appear in such tables; in the studies checked, an unresolved V gene covers under half of the shortfall, and the cause of the remainder is unknown. V and J calls and clone size are those listed in that table; D and trimming were worked out from the DNA. Within this sample are some 85,000 clones, with about 91% of them counted one time only. In total, the top ten clones hold around 8.1% of the sample.

Points on this clone: Its recognized antigen is unknown. Nothing much larger sits one base from this clone, and base qualities are not available.

This specimen's time point label, per the study, means: baseline before first vaccination. Vaccinee samples came from UK trials COV001 and COV002, including a single-blind randomized controlled phase 2/3 trial of AZD1222 (ChAdOx1 nCoV-19) in healthy adults. For TCRbeta chain sequencing, PBMC samples from trial participants were taken at day 0 and at day 28 after the second dose. The starting material was peripheral blood, obtained on day 0 of AZD1222 vaccination. The chain was built from TRBV28 and TRBJ2-4; 14 bases in the junction line up with TRBD2. The TCR comes from an adult in good health. Here the CDR3 is given as CASSLYGTSGSPTKNIQYF. The DNA is as follows: TGTGCCAGCAGTTTGTACGGGACTAGCGGGAGTCCCACCAAAAACATTCAGTACTTC.